These T cell receptor beta chains were read from a single sample in a study of cytomegalovirus exposure and HLA in healthy donors. Assay: immunoSEQ multiplex PCR; the TCRdb copy retains only in-frame clones and omits some. There are 250,000 to 350,000 clones in the sample; 80% occur only once, and about 0.3% lies in the top ten. Source material: PBMCs. The source of these receptors is a girl aged 2-15 years in good health and CMV-seronegative. Both conserved end residues are part of each CDR3. The D gene is left open where the match is weak. Size is omitted from some rows. Given values are once, few, many or a class for expanded clones.

. | TRBJ2-5 | TRBD1 | TRBV5-1 | TGCGCCAGCAGCGCGGGACAGGGACAGTACTTC | CASSAGQGQYF
few | TRBJ1-2 | . | TRBV14 | TGTGCCAGCAGCCAACAGGTCCTGAACTATGGCTACACCTTC | CASSQQVLNYGYTF
. | TRBJ1-2 | TRBD1 | TRBV19 | TGTGCCAGTAGTATTTTCCGGACAGGGCTGTATGGCTACACCTTC | CASSIFRTGLYGYTF
. | TRBJ2-3 | TRBD1 | TRBV2 | TGTGCCAGCAGTGGTGGGACAGCTAGCACAGATACGCAGTATTTT | CASSGGTASTDTQYF
once | TRBJ2-7 | TRBD2 | TRBV5-1 | TGCGCCAGCAGCTTCACCCTGCGGGGGGGGGCGGGAGAGCAGTACTTC | CASSFTLRGGAGEQYF
. | TRBJ1-2 | . | TRBV5-6 | TGTGCCAGCAGCTTGTCACTAGGGTCCCTTCGGGATGGCTACACCTTC | CASSLSLGSLRDGYTF
. | TRBJ1-3 | . | TRBV6-6 | TGTGCCAGCAGTTACTCGGCAGTGAACTCTGGAAACACCATATATTTT | CASSYSAVNSGNTIYF
. | TRBJ1-3 | . | TRBV11-2 | TGTGCCAGCAGCTTAGCTGCCGGGAACACCATATATTTT | CASSLAAGNTIYF
. | TRBJ2-2 | TRBD2 | TRBV5-1 | TGCGCCAGCAGCTCGGGACTATTCACCGGGGAGCTGTTTTTT | CASSSGLFTGELFF
. | TRBJ2-7 | TRBD1 | TRBV29-1 | TGCAGCGTGAGGGGACAGGCCCTTCGAGCCGAGCAGTACTTC | CSVRGQALRAEQYF
. | TRBJ2-3 | TRBD2 | TRBV7-9 | TGTGCCAGCAGCACCGGACTAGGGAACACAGATACGCAGTATTTT | CASSTGLGNTDTQYF
few | TRBJ2-7 | . | TRBV6-5 | TGTGCCAGCAGTTCTTTCTACGAGCAGTACTTC | CASSSFYEQYF
. | TRBJ2-7 | TRBD1 | TRBV5-4 | TGTGCCAGCAGCCCCCCAAACAGGGGATCGTCCCACGAGCAGTACTTC | CASSPPNRGSSHEQYF
few | TRBJ2-2 | TRBD2 | TRBV9 | TGTGCCAGCAGCCGTAGCGGGTCTGGCACCGGGGAGCTGTTTTTT | CASSRSGSGTGELFF
. | TRBJ1-4 | . | TRBV23-1 | TGCGCCAGCAGTCAATCACAGGGTAAACCTTATGAAAAACTGTTTTTT | CASSQSQGKPYEKLFF
. | TRBJ2-2 | . | TRBV5-4 | TGTGCCAGCAGCTTGGTTGTGCCATTGCATAGGAGACCCGGGGAGCTGTTTTTT | CASSLVVPLHRRPGELFF
. | TRBJ2-2 | TRBD2 | TRBV13 | TGTGCCAGCAGCTTAGGGGACGTTGCTAGCGGGAACACCGGGGAGCTGTTTTTT | CASSLGDVASGNTGELFF
. | TRBJ2-3 | . | TRBV7-2 | TGTGCCAGCAGCTTAGCGTACAGGGTGATCAACACAGATACGCAGTATTTT | CASSLAYRVINTDTQYF
. | TRBJ2-7 | TRBD2 | TRBV7-8 | TGTGCCAGCAGCGCGGGACTAAGCTACGAGCAGTACTTC | CASSAGLSYEQYF
. | TRBJ1-5 | TRBD1 | TRBV6-1 | TGTGCCAGCAGTGAGGACAGGAATCAGCCCCAGCATTTT | CASSEDRNQPQHF
. | TRBJ1-1 | . | TRBV5-4 | TGTGCCAGCAGCTTGGGTAGGGGCAGAACTTTCTTT | CASSLGRGRTFF
. | TRBJ1-1 | . | TRBV29-1 | TGCAGCGTTCAAGCAAGGGAGAGAACTGAAGCTTTCTTT | CSVQARERTEAFF
. | TRBJ1-2 | TRBD1 | TRBV5-1 | TGCGCCAGCAGCTTGGGGACAGGGGGTTTCACCTTC | CASSLGTGGFTF
. | TRBJ2-7 | TRBD2 | TRBV29-1 | TGCAGCGTTGATCGGGGTCGGGGGGTCTCCTACGAGCAGTACTTC | CSVDRGRGVSYEQYF
. | TRBJ1-5 | TRBD1 | TRBV2 | TGTGCCAGCAGAGCCTCCGGGACAGGGCGCGTTCAGCCCCAGCATTTT | CASRASGTGRVQPQHF
. | TRBJ1-6 | . | TRBV4-2 | TGTGCCAGCAGCCCGGGTGGGACAACCTATTCACCCCTCCACTTT | CASSPGGTTYSPLHF
. | TRBJ1-1 | TRBD1 | TRBV5-1 | TGCGCCAGCAGCTTGTATCAGGGGTTCAGGGGGCGGGCTTTCTTT | CASSLYQGFRGRAFF
. | TRBJ2-7 | . | TRBV7-7 | TGTGCCAGCAGCCTGCATCGCGGCCTTCCCTACGAGCAGTACTTC | CASSLHRGLPYEQYF
. | TRBJ2-3 | TRBD2 | TRBV10-2 | TGCGCCAGCAAGAAGACTAGCGGGAGTGGCACAGATACGCAGTATTTT | CASKKTSGSGTDTQYF
. | TRBJ1-1 | . | TRBV18 | TGTGCCAGCTCCCCTAGGACAGAGGAAGCTTTCTTT | CASSPRTEEAFF
. | TRBJ2-7 | . | TRBV2 | TGTGCCAGCAGTAAAATACGGGACATAGGCTACGAGCAGTACTTC | CASSKIRDIGYEQYF
. | TRBJ1-1 | . | TRBV15 | TGTGCCACCAGTTCTGTGAACACTGAAGCTTTCTTT | CATSSVNTEAFF
. | TRBJ1-6 | . | TRBV7-6 | TGTGCCAGCAGCAACCACCCCAGGGCCTCCCGATTAAATTCACCCCTCCACTTT | CASSNHPRASRLNSPLHF
few | TRBJ2-7 | . | TRBV6-5 | TGTGCCAGCAGTTATCAGTGGGGGCAGACCTACGAGCAGTACTTC | CASSYQWGQTYEQYF
. | TRBJ1-4 | . | TRBV6-5 | TGTGCCAGCAGGGGACTTTTCAGGCCCGAAAAACTGTTTTTT | CASRGLFRPEKLFF
. | TRBJ1-6 | . | TRBV27 | TGTGCCAGCGCGTTGGCGGAGAATTCACCCCTCCACTTT | CASALAENSPLHF
. | TRBJ1-1 | . | TRBV10-3 | TGTGCCATCAGTGATCGACAGATGAACACTGAAGCTTTCTTT | CAISDRQMNTEAFF
once | TRBJ1-4 | . | TRBV21-1 | TGTGCCAGCAGCAATAGTAGTTCCGGGACAGTCCTTGCAACTAATGAAAAACTGTTTTTT | CASSNSSSGTVLATNEKLFF
. | TRBJ1-3 | . | TRBV7-8 | TGTGCCAGCAGCTCGATGGACAAACGAAACACCATATATTTT | CASSSMDKRNTIYF
. | TRBJ2-7 | . | TRBV7-2 | TGTGCCAGCAGCTTGTTTGTGGGAGCCTACGAGCAGTACTTC | CASSLFVGAYEQYF
. | TRBJ2-7 | TRBD2 | TRBV6-6 | TGTGCCAGCAGCTCCAGCGGGGCCACCTACGAGCAGTACTTC | CASSSSGATYEQYF
. | TRBJ2-3 | . | TRBV7-9 | TGTGCCAGCACCCTCCGGACGGACTCTAGCACAGATACGCAGTATTTT | CASTLRTDSSTDTQYF
. | TRBJ2-7 | . | TRBV15 | TGTGCCACCAGCAGAGAACGGACTGTCCCCCACGAGCAGTACTTC | CATSRERTVPHEQYF
. | TRBJ2-1 | . | TRBV9 | TGTGCCAGCAGCGTATCACCCCGGGAGCATGAGCAGTTCTTC | CASSVSPREHEQFF
few | TRBJ2-7 | TRBD1 | TRBV5-6 | TGTGCCAGCAGGCCATATTTGCGGGACAGGCCTGACTCCTACGAGCAGTACTTC | CASRPYLRDRPDSYEQYF
few | TRBJ2-1 | TRBD2 | TRBV5-6 | TGTGCCAGCAGCGGTCCGGGACTAGCGGGCTACAATGAGCAGTTCTTC | CASSGPGLAGYNEQFF
. | TRBJ2-5 | TRBD2 | TRBV2 | TGTGCCAGCAGTGCCACTAGCGGGAGTGGCAGGACCCAGTACTTC | CASSATSGSGRTQYF
. | TRBJ2-3 | . | TRBV29-1 | TGCAGCGTTGAAGCTGGGAATTGGGGCAATACGCAGTATTTT | CSVEAGNWGNTQYF
few | TRBJ2-7 | TRBD2 | TRBV28 | TGTGCCAGCAGTTTTCTAGCGGGAAGCTCCTACGAGCAGTACTTC | CASSFLAGSSYEQYF
. | TRBJ2-7 | . | TRBV14 | TGTGCCAGCAGCCCGAGGGTCAACGAGCAGTACTTC | CASSPRVNEQYF